The present T cell receptor (beta chain) was sequenced within a study of identifying expanded T cells in peripheral blood. Study results and limitations: Approximately 1.2 clones differed between technical replicates, versus around 15 and 19 over time.

CDR1 and CDR2 from the germline V gene are SGDLS and YYNGEE. V lost 0 bases and J 3 bases, leaving 13 bases between the germline ends. The CDR3 extends over 16 amino acids. A note on this clone: The antigen remains unidentified.

Profiling relied on immunoSEQ multiplex PCR, and the TCRdb table lists in-frame clones only, not all of them. Here the sample spans roughly 100,000 clones, about 83% being singletons. This TCR was recovered from a person between 18 and 69 years old in good health. The sequencing input was blood. The genes are TRBV9 and TRBJ2-1; D perhaps matches TRBD2 (7 bases). In nucleotides, the CDR3 is TGTGCCAGCAGCGTAGAGGCGGGGGCACGCTACAATGAGCAGTTCTTC. This sequence encodes CASSVEAGARYNEQFF.